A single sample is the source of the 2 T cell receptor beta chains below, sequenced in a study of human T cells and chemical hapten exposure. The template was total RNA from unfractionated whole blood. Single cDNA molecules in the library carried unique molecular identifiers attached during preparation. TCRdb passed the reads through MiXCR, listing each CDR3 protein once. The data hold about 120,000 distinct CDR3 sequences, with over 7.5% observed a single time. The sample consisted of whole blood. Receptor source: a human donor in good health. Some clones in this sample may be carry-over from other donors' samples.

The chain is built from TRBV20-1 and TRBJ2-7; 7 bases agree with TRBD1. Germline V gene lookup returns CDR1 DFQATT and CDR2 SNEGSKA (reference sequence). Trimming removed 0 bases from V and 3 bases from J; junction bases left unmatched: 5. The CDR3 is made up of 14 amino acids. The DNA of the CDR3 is TGCAGTGCTAGAGATCAGGGACAGAACTACGAGCAGTACTTC. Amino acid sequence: CSARDQGQNYEQYF.

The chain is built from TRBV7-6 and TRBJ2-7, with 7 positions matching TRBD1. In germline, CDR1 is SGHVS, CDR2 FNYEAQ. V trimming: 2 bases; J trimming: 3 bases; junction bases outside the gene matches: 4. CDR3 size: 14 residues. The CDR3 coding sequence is TGTGCCAGCAGCTTATCCCAGGGGGACTACGAGCAGTACTTC. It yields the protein CASSLSQGDYEQYF.